The 29 T cell receptor beta chains presented below share a single source sample, sequenced in a study of blood T cell repertoires in COVID-19. TCRdb's table, derived via immunoSEQ multiplex PCR, lists solely in-frame clones and lacks some. Altogether 180,000 or so clones are present, around 87% being singletons, with the ten largest covering about 0.98%. Sample: peripheral blood. These receptors all stem from a man aged 18 to 29 with acute or convalescent COVID-19.

The genes are TRBV7-8 and TRBJ2-3; 9 bases fit TRBD1. This CDR3 comprises 16 residues. Unmatched junction bases numbered 6, after V lost 1 base and J lost 4 bases. The germline CDR1 and CDR2 sequences are SGHVS and FQNEAQ. The CDR3 region has the DNA TGTGCCAGCAGCTTAGTTGGACAGGGGATTCCAGATACGCAGTATTTT. Translation gives CASSLVGQGIPDTQYF.

V gene TRBV28 combines with J gene TRBJ2-3; no clear D. Germline V CDR1 and CDR2: MDHEN, SYDVKM. There are 13 residues in the CDR3. Deletions cut 6 bases from V and 0 bases from J, with 7 bases between. The CDR3 here is CASSPSSTDTQYF. The DNA of the CDR3 is TGTGCCAGCAGCCCCAGTAGCACAGATACGCAGTATTTT.

This clone was picked up a small number of times. The chain uses TRBV4-2 and TRBJ2-3, with 11 nucleotides matching TRBD2. The CDR3 consists of 15 residues. Germline CDR1 and CDR2: LGHNA and YNFKEQ. V trimming: 3 bases; J trimming: 9 bases; junction bases outside the gene matches: 8. The CDR3 DNA reads TGTGCCAGCAGCCAGAACCCGACTAGCGGGGAAACGCAGTATTTT. As protein: CASSQNPTSGETQYF.

The chain joins TRBV6-6 to TRBJ2-6; no reliable D call. CDR1 is MNHNY, CDR2 SVGAGI, per germline (reference sequence). The CDR3 runs 15 residues. V was trimmed by 4 bases and J by 0 bases, leaving 7 bases between them. The CDR3 spells CASSSRSSGANVLTF. The CDR3 region has the DNA TGTGCCAGCAGTTCCAGGTCCTCTGGGGCCAACGTCCTGACTTTC.

This clone occurred a few times. The CDR3 region is CASSEASHGDQYF. The DNA of the CDR3 is TGTGCCAGTAGTGAGGCTAGCCACGGGGACCAGTACTTC. The chain has TRBV19 and TRBJ2-5; D is possibly TRBD2 (5 bases). Germline CDR1 and CDR2: LNHDA and SQIVND (reference sequence). CDR3 length: 13 residues. Trimming pared 5 bases from V and 10 bases from J, leaving 17 bases between.

V and J are TRBV2 and TRBJ2-7; 9 bases map to TRBD1. Germline assignment: CDR1 SNHLY and CDR2 FYNNEI. J gave up 7 bases and V 5 bases, and 9 bases lay outside the gene matches. The CDR3 runs 14 residues. This chain's CDR3 is CASSSGTGLWEQYF. CDR3 coding DNA: TGTGCCAGCAGTTCCGGGACAGGGTTGTGGGAGCAGTACTTC.

This clone was observed a single time. The genes are TRBV3-1 (or the pseudogene TRBV3-2) and TRBJ1-1; TRBD1 aligns across 7 bases. The CDR3 is made up of 13 amino acids. CDR1 is LGHDT and CDR2 is YNNKEL in the germline V gene (reference sequence). The ends lost 5 bases at V and 10 bases at J; junction bases unmatched: 10. CDR3 coding DNA: TGTGCCAGCAGCGAAACAGGGGCCGGAGGAGCTTTCTTT. Translating it yields CASSETGAGGAFF.

The chain recombines TRBV24-1 with TRBJ2-2; 14 bases fit TRBD2. The CDR3 covers 17 residues. Germline V gene data show CDR1 as KGHDR and CDR2 as SFDVKD. Trimming removed 4 bases from V and 6 bases from J; junction bases left unmatched: 6. CDR3 region: CATSDPGTSGGAGELFF. The CDR3 coding sequence is TGTGCCACCAGTGACCCCGGGACTAGCGGGGGTGCCGGGGAGCTGTTTTTT.

The chain couples TRBV15 to TRBJ1-6; D remains unclear. Germline V lookup: CDR1 LNHNV, CDR2 YYDKDF (reference sequence). With 6 bases removed from V and 9 bases from J, the gap between germline ends came to 21 bases. This CDR3 has 16 amino acids. CDR3 region: CATRLSSRQFFSPLHF. CDR3 bases: TGTGCCACCAGGTTGTCATCGCGGCAGTTTTTTTCACCCCTCCACTTT.

V usage is TRBV14 and J usage is TRBJ2-2; 7 bases line up with TRBD1. This CDR3 comprises 16 residues. In germline, CDR1 is SGHDN, CDR2 FVKESK. Trimming took 4 bases from V and 5 from J; bases not matched to a gene: 10. For the CDR3, the DNA is TGTGCCAGCAGCCCTGGTGGGACAGCAAGGACCGGGGAGCTGTTTTTT. Its translation: CASSPGGTARTGELFF.

The V gene is TRBV27, the J gene TRBJ1-2; the D gene is possibly TRBD1 (6 bases). Germline V CDR1 and CDR2: MNHEY, SMNVEV (reference sequence). This CDR3 contains 15 residues. Trimming took 0 bases from V and 4 from J, leaving 12 bases between them. Here the CDR3 reads CASSLSGGDGYGYTF. The CDR3 nucleotides read TGTGCCAGCAGTTTATCTGGGGGCGATGGCTATGGCTACACCTTC.

The V and J genes are TRBV9 and TRBJ1-3, with 8 bases that match TRBD1. The ends lost 2 bases at V and 0 bases at J; junction bases unmatched: 4. CDR3 length: 16 residues. From germline, CDR1 is SGDLS and CDR2 YYNGEE. CDR3 sequence (DNA): TGTGCCAGCAGCGTTGGACAGGGCCTCTCTGGAAACACCATATATTTT. Translation gives CASSVGQGLSGNTIYF.

This clone was recorded only once. The chain joins TRBV28 to TRBJ1-2; 8 bases fit TRBD1. The CDR3 is 15 amino acids. The junction had 6 bases not matched to a gene; V was cut back by 4 bases and J by 2 bases. Per germline, CDR1 MDHEN and CDR2 SYDVKM. In nucleotides, the CDR3 is TGTGCCAGCAGTTCCGGGGGACAGGAGAACTATGGCTACACCTTC. Translating gives CASSSGGQENYGYTF.

V is TRBV3-1 (or the pseudogene TRBV3-2) and J is TRBJ2-7; perhaps TRBD1 as D (5 bases). Trimming pared 3 bases from V and 7 bases from J, leaving 16 bases between. The CDR3 has 14 residues. Looked up from germline, CDR1 is LGHDT and CDR2 is YNNKEL (reference sequence). CDR3 region: CASSQRSSKGEQYF. Written as DNA, the CDR3 is TGTGCCAGCAGCCAGCGTTCATCCAAGGGGGAGCAGTACTTC.

J is TRBJ1-6 and V is TRBV5-1; 9 nucleotides align to TRBD1. The CDR3 consists of 14 residues. CDR1 is SGHRS, CDR2 YFSETQ, per germline. J was trimmed by 10 bases and V by 4 bases; bases with no gene match: 6. The CDR3 loop is CASSIGQGTSPLHF. In DNA, the CDR3 is TGCGCCAGCAGCATAGGACAGGGGACATCACCCCTCCACTTT.

This clone was picked up one time. V gene TRBV6-5 combines with J gene TRBJ2-2; the D gene is possibly TRBD2 (6 bases). CDR1 and CDR2 from the germline V gene are MNHEY and SVGAGI. This CDR3 has 15 residues. Trimming cost V 4 bases and J 6 bases, with 15 bases left between them. Written as DNA, the CDR3 is TGTGCCAGCAGTTTTCAGGGAGGTACGGCCGGGGAGCTGTTTTTT. It yields the protein CASSFQGGTAGELFF.

This clone was counted a few times. V and J are TRBV28 and TRBJ2-5; D ambiguous. V was trimmed by 5 bases and J by 2 bases, leaving 12 bases between them. The CDR3 is 14 amino acids. Germline V gene sequence: CDR1 MDHEN, CDR2 SYDVKM. DNA of the CDR3: TGTGCCAGCAGTCTCCCCCGTAATCAAGAGACCCAGTACTTC. This sequence encodes CASSLPRNQETQYF. Full variable domain (outside the CDR3, taken from reference TRBV28 and TRBJ2-5): DVKVTQSSRYLVKRTGEKVFLECVQDMDHENMFWYRQDPGLGLRLIYFSYDVKMKEKGDIPEGYSVSREKKERFSLILESASTNQTSMYLCASSLPRNQETQYFGPGTRLLVL.

The chain combines TRBV30 with TRBJ1-5, with D unresolved. The germline CDR1 and CDR2 sequences are GTSNPN and SVGIG (reference sequence). The V and J ends lost 2 bases and 5 bases respectively, with 10 bases between them. The CDR3 consists of 13 residues. The CDR3 loop reads CAWSLGEHQPQHF. The CDR3 DNA reads TGTGCCTGGAGTCTGGGAGAACATCAGCCCCAGCATTTT.

The CDR3 loop is CASSLLGANEKLFF. As DNA, the CDR3 is TGTGCCAGCAGCTTGTTAGGGGCTAATGAAAAACTGTTTTTT. The chain combines TRBV5-5 with TRBJ1-4, with D perhaps matching TRBD1 (5 bases). Deletions cut 1 base from V and 3 bases from J, with 7 bases between. From germline, CDR1 is SGHKS and CDR2 YYEKEE (reference sequence). The CDR3 has 14 amino acids.

The rearrangement links TRBV27 to TRBJ1-3; D unresolved. The CDR3 consists of 15 residues. Trimming took 3 bases from V and 0 from J, leaving 9 bases between them. Germline assignment: CDR1 MNHEY and CDR2 SMNVEV (reference sequence). Written as DNA, the CDR3 is TGTGCCAGCAGTTTCACAGTGAACTCTGGAAACACCATATATTTT. The encoded protein is CASSFTVNSGNTIYF.

This chain connects TRBV7-9 to TRBJ2-7; 14 nucleotides match TRBD2. Germline V gene lookup returns CDR1 SEHNR and CDR2 FQNEAQ (reference sequence). Losses at the gene ends were 5 bases for V and 6 bases for J; bases not matched to a gene: 6. The CDR3 has 15 residues. The CDR3 loop is CASSPTSGGALEQYV. CDR3 bases: TGTGCCAGCAGCCCGACTAGCGGGGGGGCGCTCGAGCAGTACGTC.

This clone was detected once. The rearrangement links TRBV30 to TRBJ1-1; no firm D call. This CDR3 is built from 14 residues. The ends were cut back, 4 bases at V and 1 base at J, with 13 bases in the middle. CDR1 is GTSNPN, CDR2 SVGIG, per germline (reference sequence). As DNA, the CDR3 is TGTGCCTGGAATACAGCAAATTCGAACACTGAAGCTTTCTTT. It codes for CAWNTANSNTEAFF.

The genes are TRBV9 and TRBJ1-2, with TRBD1 matching 7 bases. Looked up from germline, CDR1 is SGDLS and CDR2 is YYNGEE. The trim removed 0 bases at V and 9 bases at J, leaving 11 bases unmatched. The CDR3 covers 15 residues. Here the CDR3 DNA reads TGTGCCAGCAGCGTAGCAGGAGGGGGCGCCGATCGCTACACCTTC. The encoded protein is CASSVAGGGADRYTF. Full variable domain (rest looked up from reference TRBV9 and TRBJ1-2): DSGVTQTPKHLITATGQRVTLRCSPRSGDLSVYWYQQSLDQGLQFLIQYYNGEERAKGNILERFSAQQFPDLHSELNLSSLELGDSALYFCASSVAGGGADRYTFGSGTRLTVV.

The rearrangement joins TRBV7-3 to TRBJ2-5; the D is unclear. The CDR3 has 15 amino acids. Trimming took 8 bases from V and 2 from J, leaving 18 bases between them. Germline V gene lookup returns CDR1 SGHTA and CDR2 FQGTGA. The CDR3 spells CASARWADKQETQYF. DNA for the CDR3: TGTGCCAGCGCAAGGTGGGCTGACAAACAAGAGACCCAGTACTTC.

The chain carries TRBV30 and TRBJ2-3; D might be TRBD2 (5 bases). The V end lost 2 bases, the J end lost 2 bases, and 8 bases lay between the germline ends. The CDR3 is 13 amino acids. Germline assignment: CDR1 GTSNPN and CDR2 SVGIG (reference sequence). This CDR3 is CAWSTRVTDTQYF. The CDR3 bases are TGTGCCTGGAGTACTAGAGTCACAGATACGCAGTATTTT. Complete variable domain (other parts from reference TRBV30 and TRBJ2-3): SQTIHQWPATLVQPVGSPLSLECTVEGTSNPNLYWYRQAAGRGLQLLFYSVGIGQISSEVPQNLSASRPQDRQFILSSKKLLLSDSGFYLCAWSTRVTDTQYFGPGTRLTVL.

The chain uses TRBV7-9 and TRBJ2-7; TRBD1 agrees at 7 bases. From germline, CDR1 is SEHNR and CDR2 FQNEAQ (reference sequence). This CDR3 is built from 16 residues. With 0 bases clipped from V and 4 bases from J, the junction kept 9 bases outside the gene matches. The DNA for the CDR3 is TGTGCCAGCAGCTTAGCAGGGGGCTGGAAGTTGTACGAGCAGTACTTC. Its protein is CASSLAGGWKLYEQYF. Drawing the rest from reference TRBV7-9 and TRBJ2-7, the complete variable domain is DTGVSQNPRHKITKRGQNVTFRCDPISEHNRLYWYRQTLGQGPEFLTYFQNEAQLEKSRLLSDRFSAERPKGSFSTLEIQRTEQGDSAMYLCASSLAGGWKLYEQYFGPGTRLTVT.

The chain recombines TRBV13 with TRBJ2-2; TRBD2 aligns across 10 bases. The V gene end was trimmed by 0 bases and the J gene end by 6 bases; junction bases not matched to a gene: 10. Per germline, CDR1 PRHDT and CDR2 FYEKMQ (reference sequence). This CDR3 spans 18 amino acids. The CDR3 region is CASSLGSFLAGDAGELFF. The CDR3 DNA reads TGTGCCAGCAGCTTAGGCAGTTTTCTAGCGGGGGACGCCGGGGAGCTGTTTTTT.

The chain carries TRBV7-9 and TRBJ2-5, with TRBD1 matching 9 bases. Trimming at V came to 5 bases and at J to 1 base, leaving 14 bases not matched to a gene. CDR3 length equals 18 residues. Germline V gene lookup returns CDR1 SEHNR and CDR2 FQNEAQ (reference sequence). The CDR3 loop is CASSTNEQGAYSQETQYF. The CDR3 DNA reads TGTGCCAGCAGCACTAACGAACAGGGGGCGTATAGCCAAGAGACCCAGTACTTC.

CDR3 amino acids: CASSTNLQGPTNEKLFF. The CDR3 region has the DNA TGTGCCAGTAGTACCAATCTACAGGGCCCAACTAATGAAAAACTGTTTTTT. The chain links TRBV19 to TRBJ1-4; weak D call: TRBD1 (6 bases). Germline V CDR1 and CDR2: LNHDA, SQIVND (reference sequence). The CDR3 contains 17 residues. Trimming took 4 bases from V and 0 from J, leaving 15 bases between them.